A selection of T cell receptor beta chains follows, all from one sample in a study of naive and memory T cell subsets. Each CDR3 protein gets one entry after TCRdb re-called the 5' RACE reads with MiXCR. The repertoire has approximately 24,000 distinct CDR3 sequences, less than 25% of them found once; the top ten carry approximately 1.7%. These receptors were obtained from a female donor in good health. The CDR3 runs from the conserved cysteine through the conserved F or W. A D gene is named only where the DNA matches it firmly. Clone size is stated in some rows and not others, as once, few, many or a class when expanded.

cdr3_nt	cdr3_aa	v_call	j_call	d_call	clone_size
TGTGCCAGCAGCTTTTTTCAGGGGGTGTCCACAGATACGCAGTATTTT	CASSFFQGVSTDTQYF	TRBV5-5	TRBJ2-3	TRBD1	few
TGCAGCGGAGGACAGTCCTACGAGCAGTACTTC	CSGGQSYEQYF	TRBV29-1	TRBJ2-7	.	.
TGCAGCGATAGGACTAATCGCAATGAGCAGTTCTTC	CSDRTNRNEQFF	TRBV29-1	TRBJ2-1	.	few
TGTGCCAGCAGTGTCTACCGGGACAGGGACGAGCAGTACTTC	CASSVYRDRDEQYF	TRBV6-5	TRBJ2-7	TRBD1	.
TGTGCCAGCAGTTACATGGGGACTAGCGGCTACAATGAGCAGTTCTTC	CASSYMGTSGYNEQFF	TRBV6-5	TRBJ2-1	TRBD2	medium-sized
TGCAGTGCCCGGAGCGGGGGGGATTCCTACGAGCAGTACTTC	CSARSGGDSYEQYF	TRBV20-1	TRBJ2-7	TRBD2	many
TGCAGTGCTAGAGATGGTCAGGTCGACACTGAAGCTTTCTTT	CSARDGQVDTEAFF	TRBV20-1	TRBJ1-1	.	.
TGCAGTGCTGGAGGGGGGCTAGAGAGCAATCAGCCCCAGCATTTT	CSAGGGLESNQPQHF	TRBV20-1	TRBJ1-5	.	few
TGTGCCAGCAGTAGGGACGCTCTGAGGCCCCAGCATTTT	CASSRDALRPQHF	TRBV6-5	TRBJ1-5	.	.
TGCAGTGCTAGAGTGGGCGGGGGGAGGAATGAGCAGTTCTTC	CSARVGGGRNEQFF	TRBV20-1	TRBJ2-1	TRBD2	.
TGCAGCGTTCGGTACAATGAGCAGTTCTTC	CSVRYNEQFF	TRBV29-1	TRBJ2-1	.	many
TGTGCCAGCAGCCCGAGGCGGGGGGCCTACAATGAGCAGTTCTTC	CASSPRRGAYNEQFF	TRBV7-2	TRBJ2-1	TRBD2	few
TGCGCCAGCAGCCATCAGGACAGGGGCACAGATACGCAGTATTTT	CASSHQDRGTDTQYF	TRBV4-1	TRBJ2-3	TRBD1	.
TGTGCCAGCAGTTTACTAGCGAGTTCACCCCTCCACTTT	CASSLLASSPLHF	TRBV12-3/TRBV12-4	TRBJ1-6	.	.
TGTGCCAGCAGCTTGGAGGGGGGTGTGGGTCAGCCCCAGCATTTT	CASSLEGGVGQPQHF	TRBV5-8	TRBJ1-5	.	many
TGCAGCGTTGCCGAGACAGGGGGCGAGAATTCACCCCTCCACTTT	CSVAETGGENSPLHF	TRBV29-1	TRBJ1-6	TRBD1	medium-sized
TGCAGTGCCAGCAGGGACTTGGCGGAGACCCAGTACTTC	CSASRDLAETQYF	TRBV20-1	TRBJ2-5	.	few
TGCAGTGCTAAGGGACTATTAACAGATACGCAGTATTTT	CSAKGLLTDTQYF	TRBV20-1	TRBJ2-3	TRBD2	few
TGCAGTGCACCTACTAGCGGGCACAACAATGAGCAGTTCTTC	CSAPTSGHNNEQFF	TRBV20-1	TRBJ2-1	TRBD2	many
TGCAGTGCTACATACCTAACTAGCACATCCTACAATGAGCAGTTCTTC	CSATYLTSTSYNEQFF	TRBV20-1	TRBJ2-1	.	many
TGTGCCAGCAGAACAGGGACTGAAGCTTTCTTT	CASRTGTEAFF	TRBV6-9	TRBJ1-1	.	.
TGCAGTGCTAGACTAGCGGACAATGAGCAGTTCTTC	CSARLADNEQFF	TRBV20-1	TRBJ2-1	TRBD2	medium-sized
TGCAGCGTGGCGGATGGGTGGGGGATGAGCAATCAGCCCCAGCATTTT	CSVADGWGMSNQPQHF	TRBV29-1	TRBJ1-5	.	many
TGCAGTGCTACCCGGACTAGCGGCGGAGGGGAGACCCAGTACTTC	CSATRTSGGGETQYF	TRBV20-1	TRBJ2-5	TRBD2	many
TGTGCCAGCAGCGCGGACGTTGGGGGAGGTGAAAAACTGTTTTTT	CASSADVGGGEKLFF	TRBV9	TRBJ1-4	.	.
TGCGCCAGCAGCTTGGATCAGGGCACAGATACGCAGTATTTT	CASSLDQGTDTQYF	TRBV5-1	TRBJ2-3	.	few
TGCAGTGCTAGGACAGGGTTAGCCAAAAACATTCAGTACTTC	CSARTGLAKNIQYF	TRBV20-1	TRBJ2-4	TRBD1	few
TGCGCCAGCAGTGACCCCCGGGTTTCGGCCACCGGGGAGCTGTTTTTT	CASSDPRVSATGELFF	TRBV10-1	TRBJ2-2	.	.
TGTGCAAGTCGCTTAGCGGGCAGGGGGGACGAGCAGTACTTC	CASRLAGRGDEQYF	TRBV12-2	TRBJ2-7	.	medium-sized
TGTGCCAGTAGTAATCCGGGGAACGAGCAGTACTTC	CASSNPGNEQYF	TRBV19	TRBJ2-7	.	medium-sized
TGTGCCAGCAGCTTAACAGGGTTCGGTGGCTACACCTTC	CASSLTGFGGYTF	TRBV5-5	TRBJ1-2	.	few
TGCAGTGCCCCCCCGGGACAGGGTGGGGCCTACTATGGCTACACCTTC	CSAPPGQGGAYYGYTF	TRBV20-1	TRBJ1-2	TRBD1	many
TGCAGCGTTGGGGCCCAATATGACAATGAGCAGTTCTTC	CSVGAQYDNEQFF	TRBV29-1	TRBJ2-1	.	few
TGTGCCAGCAGTTTTGGGCAGATAGCCAAAAACATTCAGTACTTC	CASSFGQIAKNIQYF	TRBV12-3/TRBV12-4	TRBJ2-4	.	medium-sized
TGCAGTGCTAGAATCGCTAGCGGGGAAGGGGACACAGATACGCAGTATTTT	CSARIASGEGDTDTQYF	TRBV20-1	TRBJ2-3	TRBD2	few
TGCAGCGTTACAGGGGCGGGCAGAGATACGCAGTATTTT	CSVTGAGRDTQYF	TRBV29-1	TRBJ2-3	TRBD1	few
TGTGCCAGCAGCCGCAGGGCGGCAGCCACCGGGGAGCTGTTTTTT	CASSRRAAATGELFF	TRBV7-2	TRBJ2-2	.	medium-sized
TGTGCCAGCAGCGCCCAGCGGGCTAGCACAGATACGCAGTATTTT	CASSAQRASTDTQYF	TRBV9	TRBJ2-3	.	few
TGTGCCAGCAGCCAACGACAGGAGGGCTATGGCTACACCTTC	CASSQRQEGYGYTF	TRBV4-2	TRBJ1-2	.	many
TGTGCCAGCAGCCGGACTGAAGCTTTCTTT	CASSRTEAFF	TRBV6-4	TRBJ1-1	.	medium-sized
TGCGCCAGCAGCCAAGATCGGGGAGTTGGACACAATGAGCAGTTCTTC	CASSQDRGVGHNEQFF	TRBV4-1	TRBJ2-1	.	.
TGCAGTGCTAGCCAGGGAGTAGATACGCAGTATTTT	CSASQGVDTQYF	TRBV20-1	TRBJ2-3	.	few
TGTGCCAGCAGTTCCCAGACAGAGAACTTCAATGAGCAGTTCTTC	CASSSQTENFNEQFF	TRBV28	TRBJ2-1	.	once